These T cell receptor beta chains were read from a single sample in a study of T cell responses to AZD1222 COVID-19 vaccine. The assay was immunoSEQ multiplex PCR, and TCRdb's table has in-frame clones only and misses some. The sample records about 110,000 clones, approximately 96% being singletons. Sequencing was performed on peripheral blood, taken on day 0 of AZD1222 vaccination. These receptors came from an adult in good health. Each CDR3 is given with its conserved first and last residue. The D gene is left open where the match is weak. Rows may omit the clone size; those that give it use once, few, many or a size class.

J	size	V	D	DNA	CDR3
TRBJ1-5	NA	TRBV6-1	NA	TGTGCCAGCAGTGGAGATAGGGCTTCGGGCAATCAGCCCCAGCATTTT	CASSGDRASGNQPQHF
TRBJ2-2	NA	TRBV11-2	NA	TGTGCCAGCAGCCCGAAGGTTCCGGCCTCCGTCACCGGGGAGCTGTTTTTT	CASSPKVPASVTGELFF
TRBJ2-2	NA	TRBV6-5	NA	TGTGCCAGCAGCCCGGGACACTCCAGCACCGGGGAGCTGTTTTTT	CASSPGHSSTGELFF
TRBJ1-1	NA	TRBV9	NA	TGTGCCAGCCGGCGACCCTCCCCTTTAAACACTGAAGCTTTCTTT	CASRRPSPLNTEAFF
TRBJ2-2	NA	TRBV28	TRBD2	TGTGCCAGCAGAGTAGCGGGAGGCCGCGCGAACACCGGGGAGCTGTTTTTT	CASRVAGGRANTGELFF
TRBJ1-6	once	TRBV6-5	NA	TGTGCCAGCACCGCTGCCAGGGGAGGCGAATCACCCCTCCACTTT	CASTAARGGESPLHF
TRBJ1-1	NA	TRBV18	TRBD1	TGTGCCAGCTCACTACAGGGGTATCTGTTCACTGAAGCTTTCTTT	CASSLQGYLFTEAFF
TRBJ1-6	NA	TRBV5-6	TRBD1	TGTGCCAGCAGCCACCGGGACAGGGGACTTGTCTATAATTCACCCCTCCACTTT	CASSHRDRGLVYNSPLHF
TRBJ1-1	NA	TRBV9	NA	TGTGCCAGCAAAAGTACTTCCCACGCTGAAGCTTTCTTT	CASKSTSHAEAFF
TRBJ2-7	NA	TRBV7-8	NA	TGTGCCAGCAGCTCAGTCAGGGGAAAACGACCTGTCTACGAGCAGTACTTC	CASSSVRGKRPVYEQYF
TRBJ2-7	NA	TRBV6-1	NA	TGTGCCAGCAGTGAAGGTTCCGACATCTTCTCCTACGAGCAGTACTTC	CASSEGSDIFSYEQYF
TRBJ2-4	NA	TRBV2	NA	TGTGCCAGCAGTGAAGCGTCTATAGGACTAGCCAAAAACATTCAGTACTTC	CASSEASIGLAKNIQYF
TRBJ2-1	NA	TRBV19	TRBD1	TGTGCCAGTAGTCTAGGACAGGGGAATGAGCAGTTCTTC	CASSLGQGNEQFF
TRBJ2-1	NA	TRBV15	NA	TGTGCCACCAGCAGAGCTGGCTACTACAATGAGCAGTTCTTC	CATSRAGYYNEQFF
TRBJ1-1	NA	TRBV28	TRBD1	TGTGCCAGCAGTTTTGGTACCACAGGGGGCGCTGGGAACACTGAAGCTTTCTTT	CASSFGTTGGAGNTEAFF
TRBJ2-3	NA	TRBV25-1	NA	TGTGCCAGCAGTGATACAGGACAGATAACAGATACGCAGTATTTT	CASSDTGQITDTQYF
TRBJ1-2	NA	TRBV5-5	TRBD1	TGTGCCAGCAGTACCCAGGGGGCTTTAGTTGGCTACACCTTC	CASSTQGALVGYTF
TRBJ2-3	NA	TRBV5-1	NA	TGCGCCAGCAGCTTGCTGGGCGGGGCTAGGAGCACAGATACGCAGTATTTT	CASSLLGGARSTDTQYF
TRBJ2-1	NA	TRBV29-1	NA	TGCAGCGTTCGGAGGGGTGAGCAGTTCTTC	CSVRRGEQFF
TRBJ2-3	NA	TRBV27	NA	TGTGCCAGCAGCCCACTAGCTTTTACCGCAGATACGCAGTATTTT	CASSPLAFTADTQYF
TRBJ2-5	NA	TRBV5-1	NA	TGCGCCAGCAGCTCCAGGGGACCCCCAGAGACCCAGTACTTC	CASSSRGPPETQYF
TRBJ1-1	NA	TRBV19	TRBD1	TGTGCCAGTAGTTTGAGGACAGGAGGGCAGGGTGAAGCTTTCTTT	CASSLRTGGQGEAFF
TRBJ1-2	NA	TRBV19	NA	TGTGCCAGCAGCGTGGAGGGACGGCGGGGTGGCTACACCTTC	CASSVEGRRGGYTF
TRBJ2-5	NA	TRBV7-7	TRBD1	TGTGCCAGCAGCTTAGAATGGACAGGGGGGCAAGAGACCCAGTACTTC	CASSLEWTGGQETQYF
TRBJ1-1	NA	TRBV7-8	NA	TGTGCCAGCAGCGATATAACTTCCGGGAGGGACACTGAAGCTTTCTTT	CASSDITSGRDTEAFF
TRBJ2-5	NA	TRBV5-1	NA	TGCGCCAGCAGCACTACCACGACGCGAGAGACCCAGTACTTC	CASSTTTTRETQYF
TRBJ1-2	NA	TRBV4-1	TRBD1	TGCGCCAGCAGCCAAGATCCCGGACAGGGGGCCTATGGCTACACCTTC	CASSQDPGQGAYGYTF
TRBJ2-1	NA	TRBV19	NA	TGTGCCAGTAGTATTTTTGCGGGCAGATCAGGAAATGAGCAGTTCTTC	CASSIFAGRSGNEQFF
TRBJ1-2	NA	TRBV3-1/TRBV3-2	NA	TGTGCCAGCAGCCAAGATCCCTCTAGCTACACCTTC	CASSQDPSSYTF
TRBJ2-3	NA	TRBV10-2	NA	TGCGCCAGCAGTGAGTTCCCCACAGATACGCAGTATTTT	CASSEFPTDTQYF
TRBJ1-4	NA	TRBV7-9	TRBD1	TGTGCCAGCAGCTTAAGTAGGACAGGGCGGAATGAAAAACTGTTTTTT	CASSLSRTGRNEKLFF
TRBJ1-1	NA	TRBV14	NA	TGTGCCAGCAGCGGAAGTTTCAACACTGAAGCTTTCTTT	CASSGSFNTEAFF
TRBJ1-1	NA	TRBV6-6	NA	TGTGCCAGCAGTCGACACGGACACCTAATGAACACTGAAGCTTTCTTT	CASSRHGHLMNTEAFF
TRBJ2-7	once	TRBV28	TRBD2	TGTGCCAGCAGTCCCCGGGGAGGGGAGGGAGCCTACGAGCAGTACTTC	CASSPRGGEGAYEQYF
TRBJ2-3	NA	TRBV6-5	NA	TGTGCCAGCAGAATCAATACGGGGGGCACAGATACGCAGTATTTT	CASRINTGGTDTQYF
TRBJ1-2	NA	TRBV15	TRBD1	TGTGCCACCAGCGCCCGGTCGACAGGGGGTGGCTACACCTTC	CATSARSTGGGYTF
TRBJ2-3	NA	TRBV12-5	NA	TGTGCTAGTGGTTCTCAGCTCCGAACTAGCACAGATACGCAGTATTTT	CASGSQLRTSTDTQYF
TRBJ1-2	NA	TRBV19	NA	TGTGCCAGTAGTTTGCCCGGACAGATTAACGGCTACACCTTC	CASSLPGQINGYTF
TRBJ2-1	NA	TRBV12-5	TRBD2	TGTGCTAGTGGTCCCCGAACCCCCCTAGCGGACAATGAGCAGTTCTTC	CASGPRTPLADNEQFF
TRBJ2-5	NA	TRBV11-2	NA	TGTGCCAGCAGCTTCCCCTCGACAGGCCAAGAGACCCAGTACTTC	CASSFPSTGQETQYF
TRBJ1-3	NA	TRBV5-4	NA	TGTGCCAGCAGCTTGGACAGGGCTAGGAACACCATATATTTT	CASSLDRARNTIYF
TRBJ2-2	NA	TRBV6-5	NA	TGTGCCAGCACCGAGGGGGGGCTGGCCACCGGGGAGCTGTTTTTT	CASTEGGLATGELFF
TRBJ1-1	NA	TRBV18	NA	TGTGCCAGCTCCTCACAGGGTCACACTGAAGCTTTCTTT	CASSSQGHTEAFF
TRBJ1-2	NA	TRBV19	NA	TGTGCCAGTAGTATCGGACGGAACTATGGCTACACCTTC	CASSIGRNYGYTF
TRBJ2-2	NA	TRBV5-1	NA	TGCGCCAGCAGCTTGGAGGGCGGGGAGCTGTTTTTT	CASSLEGGELFF